This TCR beta chain was captured in a study of T cell responses to AZD1222 COVID-19 vaccine. Study results and caveats: The CD4 TCRs associated with vaccination extended across spike and predominated at 160-218 and 743-854.

The CDR3 is 15 amino acids. CDR1 is MNHEY and CDR2 is SVGAGI in the germline V gene. Trimming left V 0 bases short and J 10 bases short, with 13 bases between. Concerning this clone itself: Its target is not known.

TCRdb's table, derived via immunoSEQ multiplex PCR, lists solely in-frame clones and lacks some. The sample records 120,000 or so clones, less than 95% being singletons. The sequence derives from an adult in good health. The sequencing used peripheral blood, collected on day 0 of AZD1222 vaccination. This chain links TRBV6-5 with TRBJ1-6; D is undetermined. The CDR3 here is CASSYSNENLSPLHF. As DNA, the CDR3 is TGTGCCAGCAGTTACTCGAACGAGAACCTATCACCCCTCCACTTT.